The 24 T cell receptor beta chains below come from one sample, sequenced in a study of blood T cell repertoires in COVID-19. Profiling relied on immunoSEQ multiplex PCR, and the TCRdb table lists in-frame clones only, not all of them. The sample yields about 150,000 clones, over 65% seen once. The sample was peripheral blood. Every receptor here comes from a man aged 70-80 years with acute or convalescent COVID-19.

This chain connects TRBV10-1 to TRBJ2-4, with 10 bases identical to TRBD1. With 2 bases clipped from V and 0 bases from J, the junction kept 10 bases outside the gene matches. CDR3 length: 19 amino acids. CDR1 WNHNN and CDR2 SYGVQD come from the germline V gene (reference sequence). CDR3 sequence (DNA): TGCGCCAGCAGTGAGGGGGACAGGGGCGGCCTACTAGCCAAAAACATTCAGTACTTC. Amino acids: CASSEGDRGGLLAKNIQYF.

The chain couples TRBV6-5 to TRBJ2-1; the D gene is possibly TRBD2 (6 bases). The CDR3 is 13 residues long. Germline V gene data show CDR1 as MNHEY and CDR2 as SVGAGI. With 5 bases removed from V and 5 bases from J, the gap between germline ends came to 10 bases. In DNA form, the CDR3 reads TGTGCCAGCAGTCCTAGCGTAAACAATGAGCAGTTCTTC. This sequence encodes CASSPSVNNEQFF.

The chain joins TRBV6-6 to TRBJ1-5, with 9 positions matching TRBD1. Per the germline V gene, CDR1 is MNHNY and CDR2 is SVGAGI (reference sequence). The ends lost 7 bases at V and 0 bases at J; junction bases unmatched: 7. This CDR3 comprises 16 residues. CDR3 loop: CASTRDRARSNQPQHF. The CDR3 nucleotides are TGTGCCAGCACCCGGGACAGGGCCCGTAGCAATCAGCCCCAGCATTTT.

The chain carries TRBV10-3 and TRBJ1-3, with 9 bases lining up with TRBD1. V gave up 2 bases and J gave up 3 bases; unmatched junction bases: 2. The CDR3 totals 15 residues. The germline V gene has CDR1 ENHRY and CDR2 SYGVKD. The CDR3 bases are TGTGCCATCAGTGAGGACAGGGGGAGTGGAAACACCATATATTTT. Protein: CAISEDRGSGNTIYF.

The chain uses TRBV28 and TRBJ2-7; 10 nucleotides align to TRBD1. From germline, CDR1 is MDHEN and CDR2 SYDVKM. This CDR3 region has 16 residues. Trimming took 6 bases from V and 4 from J; bases not matched to a gene: 12. CDR3 sequence reads: CASRKIRQGAVYEQYF. CDR3 nucleotide sequence: TGTGCCAGCAGAAAAATTCGACAGGGGGCGGTTTACGAGCAGTACTTC.

This clone was observed a handful of times. The chain joins TRBV4-1 to TRBJ2-3, with 11 bases lining up with TRBD2. This CDR3 spans 16 amino acids. The germline V gene encodes CDR1 MGHRA and CDR2 YSYEKL. Trimming cost V 4 bases and J 3 bases; bases outside gene matches: 6. CDR3 loop: CASSLPSGGNTDTQYF. The CDR3 DNA sequence: TGCGCCAGCAGCCTTCCTAGCGGGGGGAATACAGATACGCAGTATTTT.

The rearrangement uses TRBV7-2 and TRBJ2-3; 9 bases match TRBD2. The CDR3 is 18 amino acids. The germline V gene encodes CDR1 SGHTA and CDR2 FQGNSA. V shed 6 bases and J 8 bases; nucleotides not matched to a gene: 21. The CDR3 DNA follows: TGTGCCAGCAGTCCGCCGGGACTAGCCACGGGGTGGATGGGTACGCAGTATTTT. Protein sequence: CASSPPGLATGWMGTQYF. The full variable domain, its missing parts supplied by reference TRBV7-2 and TRBJ2-3, is GAGVSQSPSNKVTEKGKDVELRCDPISGHTALYWYRQSLGQGLEFLIYFQGNSAPDKSGLPSDRFSAERTGGSVSTLTIQRTQQEDSAVYLCASSPPGLATGWMGTQYFGPGTRLTVL.

This clone was seen once. The rearrangement uses TRBV4-2 and TRBJ2-2, with D perhaps matching TRBD1 (6 bases). Trimming left V 1 base short and J 5 bases short, with 11 bases between. This CDR3 is 15 amino acids long. Germline V gene lookup returns CDR1 LGHNA and CDR2 YNFKEQ. This CDR3 reads CASSQAGGETGELFF. CDR3 nucleotide sequence: TGTGCCAGCAGCCAAGCTGGGGGCGAGACCGGGGAGCTGTTTTTT.

This chain joins TRBV25-1 and TRBJ2-5, with TRBD2 matching over 12 bases. Germline V lookup: CDR1 MGHDK, CDR2 SYGVNS. The CDR3 runs to 18 residues. Trimming cost V 5 bases and J 0 bases; bases outside gene matches: 10. The CDR3 region has the DNA TGTGCCAGCAGTACGACTAGCGGGAGCTCCCTGTACCAAGAGACCCAGTACTTC. Translation: CASSTTSGSSLYQETQYF.

The genes are TRBV10-3 and TRBJ1-2; possibly TRBD1 for D (6 bases). The CDR3 is 13 amino acids. Germline V lookup: CDR1 ENHRY, CDR2 SYGVKD. With 3 bases removed from V and 2 bases from J, the gap between germline ends came to 7 bases. In DNA form, the CDR3 reads TGTGCCATCAGTGATGGACAGAACTATGGCTACACCTTC. Its translation is CAISDGQNYGYTF.

In this sample, this clone turned up a few times. The rearrangement links TRBV7-6 to TRBJ2-7; no clear D gene. Germline CDR1 reads SGHVS; CDR2 reads FNYEAQ. The ends were cut back, 1 base at V and 5 bases at J, with 6 bases in the middle. This CDR3 contains 12 residues. CDR3 coding DNA: TGTGCCAGCAGCTTAGGAGAGGACGAGCAGTACTTC. It specifies CASSLGEDEQYF. Looking up the rest from reference TRBV7-6 and TRBJ2-7 gives the full variable domain: GAGVSQSPRYKVTKRGQDVALRCDPISGHVSLYWYRQALGQGPEFLTYFNYEAQQDKSGLPNDRFSAERPEGSISTLTIQRTEQRDSAMYRCASSLGEDEQYFGPGTRLTVT.

The rearrangement uses TRBV5-5 and TRBJ2-2; tentatively, D is TRBD2 (6 bases). V was cut by 3 bases and J by 0 bases, with 12 bases left in between. In germline, CDR1 is SGHKS, CDR2 YYEKEE (reference sequence). The CDR3 extends over 16 amino acids. The CDR3 DNA sequence: TGTGCCAGCAGCTCGCTCGGAGGGCCGAACACCGGGGAGCTGTTTTTT. Translated: CASSSLGGPNTGELFF.

V usage is TRBV6-5 and J usage is TRBJ1-6; 10 bases fit TRBD1. The CDR3 runs 13 residues. Unmatched junction bases numbered 3, after V lost 8 bases and J lost 8 bases. The germline V gene has CDR1 MNHEY and CDR2 SVGAGI. As DNA, the CDR3 is TGTGCCAGCGCCGGGACAGGGGATTCACCCCTCCACTTT. Its translation is CASAGTGDSPLHF.

This chain joins TRBV4-1 and TRBJ2-1; TRBD2 aligns across 8 bases. There are 16 residues in the CDR3. The J segment lost 7 bases and the V segment lost 1 base, leaving 9 bases of the junction unmatched. Germline CDR1 and CDR2: MGHRA and YSYEKL. As DNA, the CDR3 is TGCGCCAGCAGCCAAGGTGGTCGCGGGAGGAGGAATGAGCAGTTCTTC. This gives the protein CASSQGGRGRRNEQFF.

V usage is TRBV5-6 and J usage is TRBJ2-7; 10 nucleotides line up with TRBD1. Trimming took 2 bases from V and 6 from J; bases not matched to a gene: 11. The CDR3 contains 16 residues. Per germline, CDR1 SGHDT and CDR2 YYEEEE. CDR3 residues: CASSFRQGAFFGEQYF. CDR3 nucleotide sequence: TGTGCCAGCAGCTTTAGACAGGGGGCATTTTTCGGCGAGCAGTACTTC. Full variable domain (missing parts from reference TRBV5-6 and TRBJ2-7): DAGVTQSPTHLIKTRGQQVTLRCSPKSGHDTVSWYQQALGQGPQFIFQYYEEEERQRGNFPDRFSGHQFPNYSSELNVNALLLGDSALYLCASSFRQGAFFGEQYFGPGTRLTVT.

Remarks on this clone: Other DNA sequences from this sample encode an identical CDR3 as well. The chain combines TRBV29-1 with TRBJ1-1; TRBD1 aligns across 8 bases. Germline loops: CDR1 SQVTM, CDR2 ANQGSEA. This CDR3 region has 13 residues. The ends lost 1 base at V and 5 bases at J; junction bases unmatched: 3. The CDR3 reads CSVEATGGTEAFF. The CDR3, as DNA: TGCAGCGTTGAAGCCACAGGGGGAACTGAAGCTTTCTTT. The full variable domain, completed using reference TRBV29-1 and TRBJ1-1, is SAVISQKPSRDICQRGTSLTIQCQVDSQVTMMFWYRQQPGQSLTLIATANQGSEATYESGFVIDKFPISRPNLTFSTLTVSNMSPEDSSIYLCSVEATGGTEAFFGQGTRLTVV.

The chain has TRBV25-1 and TRBJ2-3, with D tentatively TRBD1 (6 bases). The V gene's germline CDR1 is MGHDK and CDR2 SYGVNS. The CDR3 is 13 residues long. The V end lost 5 bases, the J end lost 4 bases, and 10 bases lay between the germline ends. CDR3 sequence reads: CASSYRASDTQYF. The CDR3 nucleotides read TGTGCCAGCAGTTACAGGGCTTCAGATACGCAGTATTTT.

The V and J genes are TRBV5-1 and TRBJ2-1; TRBD1 agrees at 7 bases. This CDR3 is built from 15 residues. V was clipped by 3 bases and J by 7 bases; unmatched bases: 10. In germline, CDR1 is SGHRS, CDR2 YFSETQ. The CDR3 DNA follows: TGCGCCAGCAGCTCGACAGGGCCTATCGTTAATGAGCAGTTCTTC. Translated: CASSSTGPIVNEQFF.

This clone appeared a few times. The gene calls are TRBV5-1 and TRBJ2-1; 14 bases line up with TRBD2. This CDR3 comprises 18 residues. Germline CDR1 SGHRS, CDR2 YFSETQ. With 0 bases clipped from V and 5 bases from J, the junction kept 7 bases outside the gene matches. The CDR3 DNA sequence: TGCGCCAGCAGCTTGGGAGGGACTAGCGGGAGTAGTCACAATGAGCAGTTCTTC. Protein: CASSLGGTSGSSHNEQFF.

Concerning this clone itself: Other DNA sequences within the sample encode an identical CDR3. This chain's CDR3 is CASSSGGSSYNSPLHF. In DNA, the CDR3 is TGCGCCAGCAGCTCAGGGGGCAGCTCCTATAATTCACCCCTCCACTTT. This chain connects TRBV5-1 to TRBJ1-6; 8 positions agree with TRBD1. Germline assignment: CDR1 SGHRS and CDR2 YFSETQ. J was trimmed by 0 bases and V by 3 bases; bases with no gene match: 2. The CDR3 runs to 16 residues.

The rearrangement links TRBV19 to TRBJ1-1; 7 bases line up with TRBD1. This CDR3 has 16 residues. J lost 10 bases, V lost 1 base, and 15 bases had no gene match. Per germline, CDR1 LNHDA and CDR2 SQIVND (reference sequence). This chain's CDR3 is CASSIGRRTGARGAFF. The CDR3 nucleotides are TGTGCCAGTAGTATAGGTCGTCGGACAGGCGCTAGAGGAGCTTTCTTT.

The chain carries TRBV28 and TRBJ1-5, with TRBD1 matching over 7 bases. The CDR3 runs 15 residues. Germline CDR1 and CDR2: MDHEN and SYDVKM. The trim removed 3 bases at V and 6 bases at J, leaving 8 bases unmatched. The CDR3 DNA follows: TGTGCCAGCAGTTTCCCCGTAGACAGGGTTCAGCCCCAGCATTTT. As protein: CASSFPVDRVQPQHF.

The chain is built from TRBV11-2 and TRBJ1-1, with D possibly TRBD1 on 6 matching bases. Trimming removed 5 bases from V and 1 base from J, with 11 bases in between. The CDR3 sequence is 14 residues long. The germline CDR1 and CDR2 sequences are SGHAT and FQNNGV. The CDR3 protein is CASSQDRTNTEAFF. CDR3 sequence (DNA): TGTGCCAGCAGCCAGGACAGAACGAACACTGAAGCTTTCTTT.

V and J are TRBV5-1 and TRBJ2-3; no clear D. This CDR3 spans 15 amino acids. V was trimmed by 0 bases and J by 0 bases, leaving 8 bases between them. The germline CDR1 and CDR2 sequences are SGHRS and YFSETQ. The CDR3 coding sequence is TGCGCCAGCAGCTTGGCCGGTAAGAGCACAGATACGCAGTATTTT. Residues: CASSLAGKSTDTQYF. The entire variable domain, with the rest obtained from reference TRBV5-1 and TRBJ2-3, is as follows: KAGVTQTPRYLIKTRGQQVTLSCSPISGHRSVSWYQQTPGQGLQFLFEYFSETQRNKGNFPGRFSGRQFSNSRSEMNVSTLELGDSALYLCASSLAGKSTDTQYFGPGTRLTVL.